A selection of T cell receptor beta chains follows, all from one sample in a study of T cell responses to AZD1222 COVID-19 vaccine. Only in-frame clones appear in the TCRdb table, and some are missing; sequencing was by immunoSEQ multiplex PCR. The sample consists of 150,000 or so clones, about 90% of them appearing once. The sample in question was peripheral blood, obtained on day 0 of AZD1222 vaccination. The receptors were sampled from an adult in good health. CDR3s include the opening cysteine and the closing phenylalanine or tryptophan. D genes are given only for firm matches. Where a row states a size, it is once, few, many or the class of an expanded clone; other rows omit it.

v_call	cdr3_length	d_call	j_call	clone_size	cdr3_nt	cdr3_aa
TRBV6-2/TRBV6-3	15	TRBD1	TRBJ1-5	once	TGTGCCAGCAGCCAAACAGGGGGAGCGCGGCAGCCCCAGCATTTT	CASSQTGGARQPQHF
TRBV5-6	14	-	TRBJ1-6	-	TGTGCCAGCAGCTTGTCCGGAGGGAATTCACCCCTCCACTTT	CASSLSGGNSPLHF
TRBV10-3	12	-	TRBJ1-1	-	TGTGCCATCCGATATGGGAACACTGAAGCTTTCTTT	CAIRYGNTEAFF
TRBV14	16	-	TRBJ1-4	-	TGTGCCAGCAGCCCTCCGGGACGGACAACTAATGAAAAACTGTTTTTT	CASSPPGRTTNEKLFF
TRBV5-4	14	-	TRBJ2-2	-	TGTGCCAGCAGCTTGGAACAGTACACCGGGGAGCTGTTTTTT	CASSLEQYTGELFF
TRBV7-2	14	TRBD2	TRBJ2-3	-	TGTGCCAGCAGCCCGGGACTAGGAGAAGATACGCAGTATTTT	CASSPGLGEDTQYF
TRBV6-5	14	-	TRBJ1-2	-	TGTGCCAGCAGTTACTCGAACCAGCCCAGTGGCTACACCTTC	CASSYSNQPSGYTF
TRBV10-1	15	TRBD1	TRBJ2-5	-	TGCGCCAGCAGTCCCGGGACAGTGGACCAAGAGACCCAGTACTTC	CASSPGTVDQETQYF
TRBV27	19	-	TRBJ1-2	-	TGTGCCAGCAGCCCGATTCGAGGCCAACCCCATCTCGGAAACTATGGCTACACCTTC	CASSPIRGQPHLGNYGYTF
TRBV5-1	16	-	TRBJ2-5	-	TGCGCCAGCAGCAACCCCCGGGACATTAGTCAAGAGACCCAGTACTTC	CASSNPRDISQETQYF
TRBV5-6	13	-	TRBJ2-1	-	TGTGCCAGCAGCCTAGACAGGGACTATGAGCAGTTCTTC	CASSLDRDYEQFF
TRBV10-3	12	-	TRBJ2-7	-	TGTGCCATCAGTGAGTCCCGGGACGAGCAGTACTTC	CAISESRDEQYF
TRBV20-1	14	-	TRBJ1-5	-	TGCAGTGCTAGTAACTCGGGGGGCGTTCAGCCCCAGCATTTT	CSASNSGGVQPQHF
TRBV5-4	17	-	TRBJ2-2	-	TGTGCCAGCAGCTTGGTTCCAGGGACCGAAGGCACCGGGGAGCTGTTTTTT	CASSLVPGTEGTGELFF
TRBV19	14	TRBD1	TRBJ2-1	-	TGTGCCAGTAGTATCGGACAGGTAAACAATGAGCAGTTCTTC	CASSIGQVNNEQFF
TRBV7-6	15	-	TRBJ1-5	-	TGTGCCAGCAGCTTAGGGCAGTATAGCAATCAGCCCCAGCATTTT	CASSLGQYSNQPQHF
TRBV19	16	-	TRBJ1-5	-	TGTGCCAGTAGTATCCAGGGACACGCGAGCAATCAGCCCCAGCATTTT	CASSIQGHASNQPQHF